The 19 T cell receptor beta chains below were found in one sample sequenced in a study of metastatic and nonmetastatic thyroid tumors. No patient received treatment before thyroid surgery. With MiXCR, TCRdb reprocessed the PCR reads. The table has 20,000 to 25,000 clones, around 15% seen once. The source material was tumor tissue. The receptor source for this set is a female donor with papillary thyroid cancer or a benign thyroid nodule (not recorded which). Some clones in this sample may be carry-over from other donors' samples.

The table lists this clone with many counts. V usage is TRBV29-1 and J usage is TRBJ2-3; 13 nucleotides agree with TRBD2. V dropped 6 bases and J dropped 3; count of bases not matched to a gene: 6. The CDR3 contains 15 residues. Germline V gives CDR1 SQVTM, CDR2 ANQGSEA. The CDR3 sequence is CSVKRGLAGTDTQYF. The CDR3 region has the DNA TGCAGCGTAAAAAGGGGACTAGCGGGGACAGATACGCAGTATTTT.

As concerns this clone: At one end, the junction sequence differs from germline, possibly due to a read error. This chain uses TRBV30 with TRBJ1-1; D call uncertain. This CDR3 is 13 amino acids long. Per the germline V gene, CDR1 is GTSNPN and CDR2 is SVGIG (reference sequence). CDR3 DNA sequence: TGTGCCTGGAGGACTAGGGAAACAACTGAAGATTTCTTT. This codes for CAWRTRETTEDFF. Variable domain in full (rest from reference TRBV30 and TRBJ1-1): SQTIHQWPATLVQPVGSPLSLECTVEGTSNPNLYWYRQAAGRGLQLLFYSVGIGQISSEVPQNLSASRPQDRQFILSSKKLLLSDSGFYLCAWRTRETTEDFFGQGTRLTVV.

This clone was observed at least ten times. The V call is TRBV20-1, the J call TRBJ1-2, with 7 positions matching TRBD1. Germline CDR1 reads DFQATT; CDR2 reads SNEGSKA (reference sequence). The length of the CDR3 is 13 residues. Losses at the gene ends were 6 bases for V and 3 bases for J; bases not matched to a gene: 7. CDR3 loop: CSAGTALDYGYTF. The DNA of the CDR3 is TGCAGTGCCGGGACAGCCCTGGACTATGGCTACACCTTC.

This clone was observed at least ten times. The chain combines TRBV20-1 with TRBJ1-3, with D unclear. Trimming took off 0 bases at V and 0 bases at J, with 6 bases between the two ends. Germline CDR1 and CDR2: DFQATT and SNEGSKA (reference sequence). The CDR3 loop spans 14 amino acids. For the CDR3, the DNA is TGCAGTGCTAGAGAGCAATCCTCTGGAAACACCATATATTTT. This gives the protein CSAREQSSGNTIYF.

In regard to this clone: The junction departs from the called germline gene at one end, perhaps through a read error. The identical CDR3 is also encoded by other nucleotide sequences in the sample. The chain uses TRBV3-1 and TRBJ1-1; D not certain. This CDR3 is 15 amino acids long. Germline values: CDR1 LGHDT, CDR2 YNNKEL (reference sequence). CDR3 residues: CASSPYRGVNTEASF. The CDR3, as DNA: TGTGCCAGCAGCCCCTACCGCGGAGTAAACACTGAAGCTTCCTTT.

The DNA of the CDR3 is TGTGCCAGCAGCCTGGGAATAGAGGGCAGCTCCTACGAGCAGTACTTC. Amino acids: CASSLGIEGSSYEQYF. The rearrangement links TRBV5-6 to TRBJ2-7, with D possibly being TRBD2 (5 bases). Germline V gives CDR1 SGHDT, CDR2 YYEEEE. CDR3 size: 16 residues. V was pared by 4 bases and J by 0 bases, with 17 bases between.

In this sample, this clone turned up many times. V and J are TRBV2 and TRBJ2-3; 8 nucleotides line up with TRBD1. Germline CDR1 SNHLY, CDR2 FYNNEI. V lost 7 bases to trimming and J lost 6 bases; unmatched junction nucleotides: 12. The CDR3 extends over 15 amino acids. Here the CDR3 DNA reads TGTGCCAGCAATTTCGGCAGGGGGCCCGGGGATACGCAGTATTTT. Translation: CASNFGRGPGDTQYF.

This clone was counted many times. The chain has TRBV7-9 and TRBJ1-5; D remains ambiguous. The germline gives CDR1 SEHNR, CDR2 FQNEAQ (reference sequence). V lost 1 base, J lost 1 base, and 11 bases lay in between. The CDR3 is made up of 16 amino acids. As DNA, the CDR3 is TGTGCCAGCAGCTTAGGTTCTCCAAACAGCAATCAGCCCCAGCATTTT. This translates into CASSLGSPNSNQPQHF.

Ten or more counts support this clone. The J gene is TRBJ2-3, the V gene TRBV5-8, with 9 bases lining up with TRBD1. The ends lost 3 bases at V and 8 bases at J; junction bases unmatched: 13. This CDR3 has 16 residues. The V gene's germline CDR1 is SGHTS and CDR2 YDEGEE. DNA of the CDR3: TGTGCCAGCAGCTCGGACAGGGGAGGGGATCCGGGTACGCAGTATTTT. Translation: CASSSDRGGDPGTQYF.

In this sample, this clone turned up many times. CDR3 protein: CASSLGQANSGNTIYF. Written as DNA, the CDR3 is TGTGCCAGCAGTCTCGGACAGGCCAACTCTGGAAACACCATATATTTT. The chain links TRBV6-1 to TRBJ1-3; TRBD1 matches at 7 bases. Germline loops: CDR1 MNHNS, CDR2 SASEGT. V was pared by 5 bases and J by 0 bases, with 7 bases of the junction left unmatched. This CDR3 comprises 16 residues.

To note about this clone: A much larger clone differs from this one at a single base, so this may be a read error. The chain employs TRBV5-4 and TRBJ1-4; D is possibly TRBD1 (5 bases). The CDR3 totals 17 residues. Germline lookup yields CDR1 SGHNT and CDR2 YYREEE (reference sequence). The CDR3 is CSSSLGGRGEANEKLLF. The CDR3 DNA follows: TGTTCCAGCAGCTTGGGAGGGAGGGGCGAAGCTAATGAAAAACTGCTTTTT.

This clone was recorded many times. The gene calls are TRBV24-1 and TRBJ2-6; no clear D gene. The CDR3 is made up of 17 amino acids. Trimming left V 5 bases short and J 0 bases short, with 13 bases between. Germline V gene sequence: CDR1 KGHDR, CDR2 SFDVKD. The CDR3 loop is CATSGSGRFSGANVLTF. The DNA for the CDR3 is TGTGCCACCAGTGGGTCAGGCAGATTCTCTGGGGCCAACGTCCTGACTTTC.

This clone was detected many times. V gene TRBV6-1 combines with J gene TRBJ1-3; D remains ambiguous. Trimming took 6 bases from V and 0 from J, leaving 9 bases between them. Germline CDR1 is MNHNS and CDR2 is SASEGT. This CDR3 contains 14 residues. The CDR3 region has the DNA TGTGCCAGCAGATCACAGATCTCTGGAAACACCATATATTTT. This translates into CASRSQISGNTIYF.

This clone showed up just a few times. The gene calls are TRBV18 and TRBJ2-1; 10 positions match TRBD2. The V gene's germline CDR1 is KGHSH and CDR2 LQKENI. The V gene end was trimmed by 3 bases and the J gene end by 1 base; junction bases not matched to a gene: 6. This CDR3 is 17 amino acids long. The CDR3 region has the DNA TGTGCCAGCTCACCGTCCAGCGGGAGGGTTTCCTACAATGAGCAGTTCTTC. Translated: CASSPSSGRVSYNEQFF.

Many counts were recorded for this clone. One end of the junction does not line up with germline, which may come from a read error. V is TRBV28 and J is TRBJ1-4; D unclear. The length of the CDR3 is 16 residues. The germline gives CDR1 MDHEN, CDR2 SYDVKM. CDR3 in DNA: TGTGCCAGCAGTTTACCCGGGGAGGCAACTAATGAAAAACTGCTTTTT. It codes for CASSLPGEATNEKLLF.

This clone was counted many times. This rearrangement joins TRBV5-4 to TRBJ2-3, with 9 bases that match TRBD1. The CDR3 is 15 residues long. Germline V gene lookup returns CDR1 SGHNT and CDR2 YYREEE (reference sequence). V trimming: 4 bases; J trimming: 0 bases; junction bases outside the gene matches: 3. The CDR3 reads CASSKGTGSTDTQYF. The CDR3 bases are TGTGCCAGCAGCAAGGGGACAGGGAGCACAGATACGCAGTATTTT.

This clone was counted many times. With a much larger clone just one base away, this may be a read error. This CDR3 is also generated by other DNA sequences in the sample. The chain combines TRBV19 with TRBJ2-7, with a tentative D call TRBD1 (5 bases). V was clipped by 0 bases and J by 10 bases, with 16 bases between them. CDR1 is LNHDA and CDR2 is SQIVND in the germline V gene (reference sequence). This CDR3 spans 14 amino acids. In DNA, the CDR3 is TGTGCCAGTAGTATAGATCTCCAGTGGGGCGAACAGTACTTC. Protein: CASSIDLQWGEQYF.

This clone was seen repeatedly, ten times or more. The CDR3: CASSSGGRSYNEQFF. The CDR3 DNA is TGTGCCAGCAGTTCCGGAGGGAGATCCTACAATGAGCAGTTCTTC. This chain uses TRBV28 with TRBJ2-1; D possibly corresponds to TRBD2 (6 bases). Trimming left V 4 bases short and J 1 base short, with 11 bases between. The germline CDR1 and CDR2 sequences are MDHEN and SYDVKM. The CDR3 contains 15 residues.

In its sample, this clone was seen many times. The V gene is TRBV15, the J gene TRBJ1-1; 7 positions match TRBD1. The V segment lost 5 bases and the J segment 7 bases; nucleotides outside the gene matches: 4. CDR1 is LNHNV and CDR2 is YYDKDF in the germline V gene (reference sequence). The length of the CDR3 is 12 residues. The CDR3 protein is CATSQGVGEAFF. For the CDR3, the DNA is TGTGCCACCAGCCAGGGGGTAGGTGAAGCTTTCTTT.